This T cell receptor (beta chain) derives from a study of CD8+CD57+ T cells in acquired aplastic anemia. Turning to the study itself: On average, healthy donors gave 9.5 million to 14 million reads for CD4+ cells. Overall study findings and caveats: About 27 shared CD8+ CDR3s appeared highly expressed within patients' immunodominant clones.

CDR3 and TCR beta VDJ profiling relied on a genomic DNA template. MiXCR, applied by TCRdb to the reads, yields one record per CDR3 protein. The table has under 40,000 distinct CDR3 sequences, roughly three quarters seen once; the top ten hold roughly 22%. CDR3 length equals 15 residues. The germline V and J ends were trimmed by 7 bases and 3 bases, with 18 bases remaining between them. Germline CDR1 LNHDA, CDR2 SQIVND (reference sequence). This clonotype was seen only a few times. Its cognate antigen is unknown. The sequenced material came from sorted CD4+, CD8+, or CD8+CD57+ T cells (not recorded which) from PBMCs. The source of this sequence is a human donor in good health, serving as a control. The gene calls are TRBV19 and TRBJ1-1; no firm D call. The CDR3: CASTMRPEQHTEAFF. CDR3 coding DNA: TGTGCCAGTACCATGAGACCAGAACAGCACACTGAAGCTTTCTTT.